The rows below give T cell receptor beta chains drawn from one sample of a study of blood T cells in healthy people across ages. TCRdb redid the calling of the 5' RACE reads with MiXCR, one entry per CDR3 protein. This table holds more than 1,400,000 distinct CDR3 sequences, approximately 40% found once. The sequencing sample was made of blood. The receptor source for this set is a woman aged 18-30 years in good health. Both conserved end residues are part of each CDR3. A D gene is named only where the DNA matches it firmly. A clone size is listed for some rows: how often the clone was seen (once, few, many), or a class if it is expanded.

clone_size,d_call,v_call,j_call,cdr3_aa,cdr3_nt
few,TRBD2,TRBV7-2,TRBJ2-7,CASSLARGSYNEQYF,TGTGCCAGCAGCTTAGCTCGCGGGAGCTACAACGAGCAGTACTTC
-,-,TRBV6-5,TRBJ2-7,CASSYETSPVADEQYF,TGTGCCAGCAGTTATGAAACTAGCCCCGTTGCAGACGAGCAGTACTTC
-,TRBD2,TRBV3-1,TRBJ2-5,CASSQAAGAEQETQYF,TGTGCCAGCAGCCAAGCAGCGGGGGCGGAACAAGAGACCCAGTACTTC
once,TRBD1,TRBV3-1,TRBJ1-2,CASSQILGQGVNYGYTF,TGTGCCAGCAGCCAGATCCTAGGACAGGGGGTTAACTATGGCTACACCTTC
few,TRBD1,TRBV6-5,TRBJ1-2,CASSYTEGARDYGYTF,TGTGCCAGCAGTTACACGGAGGGGGCGCGTGACTATGGCTACACCTTC
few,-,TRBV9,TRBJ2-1,CASSVSQREYNEQFF,TGTGCCAGCAGCGTTTCGCAGCGCGAGTACAATGAGCAGTTCTTC
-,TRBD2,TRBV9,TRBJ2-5,CASSVGGSGSNEQYF,TGTGCCAGCAGCGTAGGGGGTAGCGGGAGCAATGAGCAGTACTTC
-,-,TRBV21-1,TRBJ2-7,CASSKVNGTYSYEQYF,TGTGCCAGCAGCAAAGTCAACGGGACCTACTCCTACGAGCAGTACTTC
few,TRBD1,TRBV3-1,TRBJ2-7,CASSQVGDRVYEQYF,TGTGCCAGCAGCCAAGTAGGGGACAGGGTCTACGAGCAGTACTTC
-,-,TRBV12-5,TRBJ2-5,CASGLVLATQYF,TGTGCTAGTGGTTTGGTACTGGCGACCCAGTACTTC
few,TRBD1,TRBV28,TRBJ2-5,CASSPYGTGGKQYF,TGTGCCAGCAGTCCTTACGGGACAGGGGGCAAGCAGTACTTC
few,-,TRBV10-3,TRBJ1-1,CAIRVGQGQNTEAFF,TGTGCCATCCGGGTTGGGCAGGGGCAGAACACTGAAGCTTTCTTT
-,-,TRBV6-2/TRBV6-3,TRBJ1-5,CASSSVAHQPQHF,TGTGCCAGCAGTTCAGTGGCCCATCAGCCCCAGCATTTT
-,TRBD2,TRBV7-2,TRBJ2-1,CASSLAAAGGRIEQFF,TGTGCCAGCAGCTTAGCGGCGGCGGGGGGCAGGATTGAGCAGTTCTTC
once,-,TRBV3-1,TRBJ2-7,CASRPRRSNEQYF,TGTGCCAGCAGACCACGAAGGTCCAATGAGCAGTACTTC
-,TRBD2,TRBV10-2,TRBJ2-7,CASALPGLVSYEQYF,TGCGCCAGCGCCCTACCGGGACTAGTTTCCTACGAGCAGTACTTC
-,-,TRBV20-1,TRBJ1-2,CSASRQEKNYGYTF,TGCAGTGCGAGTAGACAGGAGAAGAACTATGGCTACACCTTC
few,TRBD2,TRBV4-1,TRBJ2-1,CASRMGLAGGNEQFF,TGCGCCAGCAGGATGGGTCTAGCGGGAGGCAATGAGCAGTTCTTC
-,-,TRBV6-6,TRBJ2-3,CASGLWGGATDTQYF,TGTGCCAGCGGATTATGGGGTGGGGCGACAGATACGCAGTATTTT
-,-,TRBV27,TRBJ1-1,CASSFSVQGEAFF,TGTGCCAGCAGTTTCAGCGTTCAGGGGGAAGCTTTCTTT
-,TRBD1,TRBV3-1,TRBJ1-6,CASSQDGDSNSPLHF,TGTGCCAGCAGCCAAGATGGGGACAGTAATTCACCCCTCCACTTT
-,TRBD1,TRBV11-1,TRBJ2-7,CASSQTGHTALSYEQYF,TGTGCCAGCAGCCAGACAGGGCATACAGCCCTCTCCTACGAGCAGTACTTC
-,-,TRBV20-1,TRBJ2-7,CSASGRGTIYEQYF,TGCAGTGCCTCCGGGCGTGGCACTATCTACGAGCAGTACTTC
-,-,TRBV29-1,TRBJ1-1,CSVSWNTEAFF,TGCAGCGTTTCCTGGAACACTGAAGCTTTCTTT
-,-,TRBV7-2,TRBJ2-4,CASSPPAVWNEQYF,TGTGCCAGCAGCCCTCCGGCGGTGTGGAATGAGCAGTACTTC
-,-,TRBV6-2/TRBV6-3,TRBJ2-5,CASSYPNVRFGQYF,TGTGCCAGCAGTTACCCAAACGTTCGTTTTGGACAGTACTTC
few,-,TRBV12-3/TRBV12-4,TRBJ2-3,CASSFNGRTDTQYF,TGTGCCAGCAGTTTTAACGGGCGGACGGATACGCAGTATTTT
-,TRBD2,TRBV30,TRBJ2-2,CASNGGTNTGELFF,TGTGCCTCGAACGGGGGGACCAACACCGGGGAGCTGTTTTTT
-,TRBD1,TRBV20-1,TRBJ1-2,CSASAGTGGGYTF,TGCAGTGCCTCTGCCGGGACAGGGGGCGGCTACACCTTC
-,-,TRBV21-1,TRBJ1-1,CASSKYGGTEAFF,TGTGCCAGCAGCAAATATGGGGGTACTGAAGCTTTCTTT
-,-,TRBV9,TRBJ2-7,CASSQGRGNGEQYF,TGTGCCAGCAGTCAAGGCAGGGGAAACGGCGAGCAGTACTTC
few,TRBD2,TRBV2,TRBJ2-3,CASGPDPGLAGVRVDTQYF,TGTGCCAGCGGACCAGACCCGGGACTAGCGGGAGTCCGTGTAGATACGCAGTATTTT
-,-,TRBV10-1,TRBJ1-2,CASSAGQAEFYGYTF,TGCGCCAGCAGTGCCGGCCAGGCCGAATTCTATGGCTACACCTTC
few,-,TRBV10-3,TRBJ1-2,CAISEGVAGIGDYGYTF,TGTGCCATCAGTGAGGGGGTGGCAGGGATCGGAGACTATGGCTACACCTTC
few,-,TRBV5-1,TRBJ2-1,CASSLERLGFDEQFF,TGCGCCAGCAGCTTGGAGCGGTTGGGGTTCGATGAGCAGTTCTTC
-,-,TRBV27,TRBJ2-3,CASRKLNTDTQYF,TGTGCCAGCAGGAAACTCAACACAGATACGCAGTATTTT
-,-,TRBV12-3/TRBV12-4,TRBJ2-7,CASSLRGTTGEKQYF,TGTGCCAGCAGTTTAAGGGGGACAACGGGGGAAAAGCAGTACTTC
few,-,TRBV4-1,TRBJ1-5,CASSQDLYSNQPQHF,TGCGCCAGCAGCCAAGATCTGTATAGCAATCAGCCCCAGCATTTT
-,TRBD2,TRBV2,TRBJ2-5,CASSVGTSGLYQETQYF,TGTGCCAGCAGTGTTGGGACTAGCGGATTGTACCAAGAGACCCAGTACTTC
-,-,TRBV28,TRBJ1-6,CASERGRRRSSYNSPLHF,TGTGCCAGCGAGCGAGGTCGCAGGAGATCCTCCTATAATTCACCCCTCCACTTT
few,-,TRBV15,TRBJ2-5,CATSGGSVGSQETQYF,TGTGCCACCAGCGGGGGTAGTGTGGGGAGTCAAGAGACCCAGTACTTC
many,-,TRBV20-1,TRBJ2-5,CSYKYQETQYF,TGCAGTTACAAGTACCAAGAGACCCAGTACTTC
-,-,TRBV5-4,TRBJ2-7,CASSPWTTVYEQYF,TGTGCCAGCAGCCCCTGGACGACCGTCTACGAGCAGTACTTC
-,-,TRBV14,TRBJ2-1,CASSQVSLSNEQFF,TGTGCCAGCAGCCAAGTTAGTTTGAGTAACGAGCAGTTCTTC
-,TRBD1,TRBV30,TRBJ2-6,CAWSGQGSSGANVLTF,TGTGCCTGGAGCGGACAGGGGAGCTCTGGGGCCAACGTCCTGACTTTC
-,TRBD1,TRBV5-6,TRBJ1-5,CASSTGQVNQPQHF,TGTGCCAGCAGCACCGGACAGGTCAATCAGCCCCAGCATTTT
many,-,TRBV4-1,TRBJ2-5,CASSQTLRETQYF,TGCGCCAGCAGCCAAACGTTAAGAGAGACCCAGTACTTC
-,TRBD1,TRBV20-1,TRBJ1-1,CSAGQANTEAFF,TGCAGTGCCGGACAGGCGAACACTGAAGCTTTCTTT
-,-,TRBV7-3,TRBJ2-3,CASGGLGTDTQYF,TGTGCCAGCGGGGGGCTTGGCACAGATACGCAGTATTTT
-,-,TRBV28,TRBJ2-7,CASSWGGGSYNEQYF,TGTGCCAGCAGTTGGGGTGGGGGGTCCTACAATGAGCAGTACTTC
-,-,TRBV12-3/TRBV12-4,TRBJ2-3,CASKFWGPRTDAQYF,TGTGCCAGCAAGTTTTGGGGGCCGCGCACAGATGCGCAGTATTTT
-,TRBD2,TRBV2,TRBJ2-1,CASSDGTSSLQFF,TGTGCCAGCAGTGACGGGACTAGCTCTCTTCAGTTCTTC
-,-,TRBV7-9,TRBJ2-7,CASSPTTGNEQYF,TGTGCCAGCAGCCCCACGACGGGAAACGAGCAGTACTTC
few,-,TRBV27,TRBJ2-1,CASKDRTQYNEQFF,TGTGCCAGCAAGGACCGGACCCAGTACAATGAGCAGTTCTTC
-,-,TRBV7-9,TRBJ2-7,CASSLATGQFYEQYF,TGTGCCAGCAGCTTAGCGACCGGACAGTTCTACGAGCAGTACTTC
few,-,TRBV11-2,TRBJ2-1,CASSSTEGGRGRQFF,TGTGCCAGCAGCTCCACCGAGGGCGGTAGAGGCCGGCAGTTCTTC
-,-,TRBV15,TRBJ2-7,CATSRVLGSSYEQYF,TGTGCCACCAGCAGAGTCTTGGGATCCTCCTACGAGCAGTACTTC
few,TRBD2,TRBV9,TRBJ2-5,CASSSRGGAIDEQYF,TGTGCCAGCAGCTCCCGCGGGGGGGCGATCGATGAGCAGTACTTC
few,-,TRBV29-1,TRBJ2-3,CSGARADTQYF,TGCAGCGGCGCCAGGGCAGATACGCAGTATTTT